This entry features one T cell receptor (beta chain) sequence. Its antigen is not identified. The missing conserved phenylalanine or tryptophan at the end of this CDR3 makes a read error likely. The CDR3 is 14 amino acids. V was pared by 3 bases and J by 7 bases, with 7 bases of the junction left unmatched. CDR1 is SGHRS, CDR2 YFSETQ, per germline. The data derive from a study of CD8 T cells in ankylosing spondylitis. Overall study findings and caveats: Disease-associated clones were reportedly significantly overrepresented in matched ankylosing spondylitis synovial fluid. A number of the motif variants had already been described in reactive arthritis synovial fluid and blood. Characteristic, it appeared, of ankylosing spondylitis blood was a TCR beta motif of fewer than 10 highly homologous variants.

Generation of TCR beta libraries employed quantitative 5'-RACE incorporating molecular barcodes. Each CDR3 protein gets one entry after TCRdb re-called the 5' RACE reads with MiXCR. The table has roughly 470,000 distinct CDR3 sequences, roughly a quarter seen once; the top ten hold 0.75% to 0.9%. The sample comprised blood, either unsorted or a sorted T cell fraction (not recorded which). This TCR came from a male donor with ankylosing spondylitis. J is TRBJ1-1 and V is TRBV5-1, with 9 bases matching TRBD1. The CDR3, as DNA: TGCGCCAGCAGCTCGGCGGACAGGGGAGGTGAAGCTTTCTCT. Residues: CASSSADRGGEAFS.